This passage covers 12 T cell receptor beta chains from one sample sequenced in a study of T cell repertoires in cytomegalovirus infection (dated by TCRdb to between 2018 and 2020). The sequencer listed for this sample is Illumina HiSeq 1500. The public sequencing data were trimmed at Q25 with fastp and processed into clonotypes with MiXCR by TCRdb, which kept only in-frame beta chains. Each CDR3 protein appears once, grouped with its most common genes and DNA. This sample gives about 310,000 distinct CDR3 sequences in total; 17% of them show up just once. The ten largest make up more than 10% of the sample. The sequenced sample was PBMCs. The receptors come from a human donor in good health (CMV status not recorded). Some clones in this sample may be carry-over from other donors' samples.

This chain links TRBV29-1 with TRBJ2-7; D remains unclear. CDR1 SQVTM and CDR2 ANQGSEA come from the germline V gene. This CDR3 spans 13 amino acids. The V end was cut by 6 bases, the J end by 1 base, with 13 bases between. As DNA, the CDR3 is TGCAGCGTCGGGTCCGAGGCATCCTACGAGCAGTACTTC. This sequence encodes CSVGSEASYEQYF.

V usage is TRBV6-6 and J usage is TRBJ2-2; D may be TRBD1 (6 bases). CDR1 is MNHNY, CDR2 SVGAGI, per germline (reference sequence). CDR3 length equals 15 residues. Between the trimmed V and J ends, which lost 8 bases and 0 bases, there was a span of 13 bases. The CDR3 sequence is CASLLGAANTGELFF. The CDR3 bases are TGTGCCAGCCTGCTGGGGGCAGCGAACACCGGGGAGCTGTTTTTT.

Many counts were recorded for this clonotype. The V and J genes are TRBV27 and TRBJ2-2; 10 bases match TRBD1. CDR3 length equals 14 residues. Germline CDR1 reads MNHEY; CDR2 reads SMNVEV (reference sequence). Trimming at V came to 10 bases and at J to 8 bases, leaving 10 bases not matched to a gene. CDR3 sequence: CATARTGGLGELFF. The CDR3, as DNA: TGTGCCACAGCCCGGACAGGGGGTTTGGGGGAGCTGTTTTTT.

This chain uses TRBV25-1 with TRBJ1-1; D is unclear. CDR3 length: 12 amino acids. Germline V gives CDR1 MGHDK, CDR2 SYGVNS. Deletions cut 3 bases from V and 7 bases from J, with 9 bases between. The CDR3 nucleotides read TGTGCCAGCAGTGACCCCGGCCGTGAAGCTTTCTTT. Protein sequence: CASSDPGREAFF.

V and J are TRBV5-1 and TRBJ2-2; a possible D gene is TRBD1 (5 bases). Germline CDR1 is SGHRS and CDR2 is YFSETQ. CDR3 length: 15 residues. V was shortened by 7 bases and J by 2 bases, with 15 bases between the two germline ends. The CDR3 nucleotides read TGCGCCAGCGGTGAGACAGACGCTAACACCGGGGAGCTGTTTTTT. Translation gives CASGETDANTGELFF.

This clonotype was counted ten times or more. The gene calls are TRBV7-6 and TRBJ2-7; 8 nucleotides match TRBD1. The CDR3 extends over 15 amino acids. Germline V lookup: CDR1 SGHVS, CDR2 FNYEAQ. The V gene end was trimmed by 5 bases and the J gene end by 0 bases; junction bases not matched to a gene: 6. The CDR3 here is CASSRGQGLSYEQYF. CDR3 nucleotides: TGTGCCAGCAGCCGAGGACAGGGCCTCTCCTACGAGCAGTACTTC.

This clonotype was observed at least ten times. The chain recombines TRBV7-3 with TRBJ1-1; D unclear. The CDR3 consists of 14 residues. V lost 4 bases and J lost 2, with 11 bases in between. Germline V gives CDR1 SGHTA, CDR2 FQGTGA. This chain's CDR3 is CASSYGMGNTEAFF. DNA of the CDR3: TGTGCCAGCAGCTACGGGATGGGAAACACTGAAGCTTTCTTT.

V is TRBV18 and J is TRBJ2-7; no clear D. Trimming left V 1 base short and J 5 bases short, with 15 bases between. CDR3 size: 15 residues. CDR1 and CDR2 from the germline V gene are KGHSH and LQKENI. DNA of the CDR3: TGTGCCAGCTCACCACTAAGGACCCTAAGGAACGAGCAGTACTTC. Protein product: CASSPLRTLRNEQYF.

This clonotype appeared a few times. The chain joins TRBV12-3 or TRBV12-4 to TRBJ1-1; unclear D gene. CDR3 length equals 13 residues. With 3 bases removed from V and 5 bases from J, the gap between germline ends came to 10 bases. The CDR3: CASSFRQNTEAFF. The CDR3 region has the DNA TGTGCCAGCAGTTTCCGGCAGAATACTGAAGCTTTCTTT.

This clonotype was seen more than once but under ten times. This rearrangement joins TRBV5-1 to TRBJ2-3; 10 nucleotides agree with TRBD1. Trimming removed 1 base from V and 4 bases from J; junction bases left unmatched: 3. CDR3 length equals 15 residues. Germline values: CDR1 SGHRS, CDR2 YFSETQ. CDR3 sequence: CASSLMGQGSDTQYF. CDR3 in DNA: TGCGCCAGCAGCTTGATGGGACAGGGGTCAGATACGCAGTATTTT.

In this sample, this clonotype turned up many times. The chain uses TRBV18 and TRBJ1-2, with D hard to call. Germline loops: CDR1 KGHSH, CDR2 LQKENI. Trimming took 2 bases from V and 0 from J, leaving 7 bases between them. This CDR3 has 14 amino acids. The DNA of the CDR3 is TGTGCCAGCTCACCAAGACCTACTAACTATGGCTACACCTTC. It codes for CASSPRPTNYGYTF.

This clonotype was counted a few times. The chain uses TRBV20-1 and TRBJ1-1, with D maybe TRBD1 (5 bases). Deletions cut 6 bases from V and 5 bases from J, with 22 bases between. The CDR3 runs 15 residues. Germline lookup yields CDR1 DFQATT and CDR2 SNEGSKA (reference sequence). The CDR3 DNA reads TGCAGTGCCCCGGTCCCAGGGAGGGGAAGGACTGAAGCTTTCTTT. As protein: CSAPVPGRGRTEAFF.